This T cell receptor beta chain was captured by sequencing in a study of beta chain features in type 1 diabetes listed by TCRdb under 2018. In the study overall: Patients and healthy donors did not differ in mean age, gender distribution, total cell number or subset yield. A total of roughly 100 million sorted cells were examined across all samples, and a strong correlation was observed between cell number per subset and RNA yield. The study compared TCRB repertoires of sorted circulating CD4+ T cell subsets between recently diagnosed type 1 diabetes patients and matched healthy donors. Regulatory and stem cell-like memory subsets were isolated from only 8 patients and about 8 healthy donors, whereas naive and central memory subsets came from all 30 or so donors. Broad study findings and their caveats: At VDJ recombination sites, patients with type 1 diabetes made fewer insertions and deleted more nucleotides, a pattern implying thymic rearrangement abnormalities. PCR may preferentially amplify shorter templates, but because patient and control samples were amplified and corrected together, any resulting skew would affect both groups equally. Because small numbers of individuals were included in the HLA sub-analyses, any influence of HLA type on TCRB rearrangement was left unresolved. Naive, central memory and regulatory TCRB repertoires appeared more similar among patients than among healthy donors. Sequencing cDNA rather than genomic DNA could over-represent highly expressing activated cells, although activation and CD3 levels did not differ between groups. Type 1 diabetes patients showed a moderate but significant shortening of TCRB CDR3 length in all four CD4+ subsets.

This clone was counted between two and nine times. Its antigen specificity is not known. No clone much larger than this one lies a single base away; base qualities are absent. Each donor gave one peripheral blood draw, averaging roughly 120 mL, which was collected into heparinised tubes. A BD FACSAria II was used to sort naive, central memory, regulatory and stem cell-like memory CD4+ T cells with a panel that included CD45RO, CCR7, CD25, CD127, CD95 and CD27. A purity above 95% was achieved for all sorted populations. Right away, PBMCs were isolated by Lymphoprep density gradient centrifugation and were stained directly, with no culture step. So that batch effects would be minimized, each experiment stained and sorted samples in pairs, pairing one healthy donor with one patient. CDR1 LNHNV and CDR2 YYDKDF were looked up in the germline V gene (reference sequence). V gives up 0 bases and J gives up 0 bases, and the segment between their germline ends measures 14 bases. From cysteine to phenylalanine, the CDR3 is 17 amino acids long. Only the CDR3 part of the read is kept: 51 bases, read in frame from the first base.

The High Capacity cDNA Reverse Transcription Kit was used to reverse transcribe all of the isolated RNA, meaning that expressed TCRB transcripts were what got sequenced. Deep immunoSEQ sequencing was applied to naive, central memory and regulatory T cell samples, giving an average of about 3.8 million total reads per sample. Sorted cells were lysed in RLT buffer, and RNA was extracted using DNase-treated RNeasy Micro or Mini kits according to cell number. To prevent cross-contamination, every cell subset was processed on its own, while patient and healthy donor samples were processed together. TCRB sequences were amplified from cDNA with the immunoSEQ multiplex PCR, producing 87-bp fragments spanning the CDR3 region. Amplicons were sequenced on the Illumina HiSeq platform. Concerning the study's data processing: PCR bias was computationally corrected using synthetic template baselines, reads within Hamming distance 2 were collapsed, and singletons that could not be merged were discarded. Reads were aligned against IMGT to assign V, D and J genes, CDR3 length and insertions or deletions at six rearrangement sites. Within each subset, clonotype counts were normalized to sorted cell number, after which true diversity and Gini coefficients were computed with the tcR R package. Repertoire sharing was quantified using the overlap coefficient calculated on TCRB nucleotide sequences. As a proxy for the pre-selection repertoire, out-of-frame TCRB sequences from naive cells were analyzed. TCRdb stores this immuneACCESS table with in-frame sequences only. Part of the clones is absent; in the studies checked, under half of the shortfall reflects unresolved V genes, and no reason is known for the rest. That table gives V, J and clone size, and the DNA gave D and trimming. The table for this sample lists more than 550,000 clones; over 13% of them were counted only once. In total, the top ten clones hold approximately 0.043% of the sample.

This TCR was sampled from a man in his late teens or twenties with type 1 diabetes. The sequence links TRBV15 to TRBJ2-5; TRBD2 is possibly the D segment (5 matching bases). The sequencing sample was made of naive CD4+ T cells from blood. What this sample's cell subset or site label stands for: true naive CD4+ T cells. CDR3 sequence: CATSRDATSDYQETQYF. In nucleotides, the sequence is TGTGCCACCAGCAGAGATGCAACTAGTGATTACCAAGAGACCCAGTACTTC. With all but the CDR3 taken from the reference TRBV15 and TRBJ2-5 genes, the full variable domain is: DAMVIQNPRYQVTQFGKPVTLSCSQTLNHNVMYWYQQKSSQAPKLLFHYYDKDFNNEADTPDNFQSRRPNTSFCFLDIRSPGLGDTAMYLCATSRDATSDYQETQYFGPGTRLLVL.